Reported below is one T cell receptor (beta chain). This clonotype occurred many times. Its antigen is still unknown. No much larger clone is present one base from it, and per-base qualities are unavailable. Graves' hyperthyroidism was defined as stable when no progression to ophthalmopathy occurred over 18 months of follow-up. The hyperthyroidism patients were between 18 and 65 years old and newly diagnosed, with a disease duration of less than 2 months. Any patient with an uncontrolled infection, another autoimmune disease, pregnancy or lactation was excluded. Diagnoses were established on the basis of clinical symptoms, serum thyroxine and TRAb, thyroid ultrasound, and orbital computed tomography. PBMCs were isolated from about 10 ml of fresh peripheral blood by Ficoll-Paque density gradient centrifugation. Total RNA was extracted using Trizol reagent, and RNA quality was assessed on an Agilent 2100 Bioanalyzer.

CDR1 and CDR2, per the germline V gene, are MDHEN and SYDVKM. Including the terminal cysteine and phenylalanine, the CDR3 comprises 14 residues. Just CDR3 DNA is preserved here, 42 bases in frame from base 1. V is reduced by 3 bases and J by 4 bases, leaving a spacing of 12 bases between them. This record comes from a study of T cells in Graves' hyperthyroidism and ophthalmopathy (dated by TCRdb to between 2018 and 2020). For context, the study as a whole: Peripheral blood samples were taken at initial diagnosis, before any treatment was given. TCR V-J signatures able to tell the groups apart were searched for in a discovery cohort of some 100 patients, of whom more than 40 had Graves' ophthalmopathy and about 60 had stable Graves' hyperthyroidism. Prospective prediction of ophthalmopathy was tested in an independent validation cohort of 18 hyperthyroidism patients and some 17 patients who later progressed to ophthalmopathy. The 75 to 100 discovery patients were randomly divided into training and test sets at a 7:3 ratio. The study also compared thyroid tissue and blood T-cell repertoires from about six Graves' hyperthyroidism patients. Once sampling was done, hyperthyroidism patients were given methimazole at a starting dose of 30 mg daily, whereas ophthalmopathy patients were given high-dose intravenous methylprednisolone. TCR Vbeta CDR3 sequencing of 135 peripheral blood samples (under 45 ophthalmopathy, 75 or so hyperthyroidism and roughly 17 progressor patients) is reported in the paper. Summary of the overall study and its limitations: Most expanded thyroid clonotypes (frequency above 0.001) were also detected in blood, suggesting blood repertoires may reflect thyroid immune responses. In validation, the model predicted progression to ophthalmopathy a median of approximately 6.3 months before onset, with over 55% sensitivity and just under 75% specificity. Ophthalmopathy was separated from stable hyperthyroidism by a 13 V-J signature model, with approximately 85% sensitivity and roughly 81% specificity obtained in cross-validation and 80%/75% obtained in testing. No statistical method was used to set the sample size in advance, and investigators knew the group allocation.

The TCR beta CDR3 regions were amplified from RNA transcripts. For the first round of RT-PCR on the TCR CDR3, the HTBI primer set was used together with the Qiagen OneStep RT-PCR kit. Libraries were constructed in a second round of multiplex PCR, after which size selection and purification were carried out. Libraries were sequenced paired-end with 100 bp reads on an Illumina HiSeq2000. Concerning the study's data processing: SOAPnuke was used to process the raw data, throwing out any read that contained adapters or uncalled bases, had a mean Phred below 15, or lacked an exact constant-primer or identifier match. High-quality paired reads were merged using COPE v1.2.5, and each unique nucleotide sequence was defined as a clonotype. Clonotypes were aligned to IMGT TRBV, TRBD and TRBJ reference segments using MiTCR v1.1. Analysis was restricted to V-J combinations with a frequency above 0.0001, which covered 99% to 99.2% of repertoires. A TCS score was defined as the ratio between F50 (clonal expansion) and ExV (chaos), using BLOSUM62-based TCRdist between CDR3 peptides within each V-J. Welch's t-statistics and random forest reduced roughly 540 V-J features to roughly 13, which were used in a naive Bayes classifier (R e1071). Using fastp at Q25 and MiXCR, TCRdb reprocessed the public reads and kept productive beta chains. For every CDR3 protein sequence, its rows merge into one entry that carries the most common genes and DNA. The V and J calls and clone size come from TCRdb's table, not from the authors' own analysis. A total of a few hundred thousand distinct CDR3 sequences appear in this sample, roughly 21% of them only once. The ten most abundant clones make up 50% of the sample.

The source of this sequence is a woman in her 50s with Graves' hyperthyroidism. Sequencing input: blood. The chain is made from TRBV28 and TRBJ1-1; the D gene identity is not certain. CDR3 protein: CASSFEGHGTEAFF. In nucleotides, the sequence is TGTGCCAGCAGTTTCGAAGGGCACGGCACTGAAGCTTTCTTT.